This note documents a single T cell receptor beta chain sequence. As yet, its antigen is unknown. Germline V gene lookup returns CDR1 SNHLY and CDR2 FYNNEI. The length of the CDR3 is 15 residues. V lost 4 bases to trimming and J lost 5 bases; unmatched junction nucleotides: 6. PCR employed 60 Vbeta and 13 Jbeta primers. Libraries were prepared by immunoSEQ multiplex PCR; TCRdb keeps only in-frame clonotypes and omits some of them. Of fewer than 130,000 clones listed, around two thirds are singletons. These data come from a study of cytomegalovirus exposure and HLA in healthy donors. Broader study findings: The dataset shows that most TCR sequences were rare, while some public TCRs occurred in many donors. The likely origin of a cluster of highly shared sequence variants was a sequencing artifact.

The V and J genes are TRBV2 and TRBJ1-4; 8 bases are shared with TRBD1. This receptor was obtained from a man aged 25 to 45 in good health and CMV-seropositive. The sample comprised PBMCs. The CDR3 sequence: CASSALTGVNEKLFF. CDR3 nucleotide sequence: TGTGCCAGCAGTGCCTTGACAGGGGTAAATGAAAAACTGTTTTTT.